This note documents a single T cell receptor (beta chain) sequence. Its target is unknown. It was with 60 Vbeta and 13 Jbeta primers that the PCR ran. The table came from immunoSEQ multiplex PCR; TCRdb's copy has only in-frame clones and leaves some out. The sample holds 150,000 to 170,000 clones, 65% to 85% seen once. Trimming removed 4 bases at V and 7 bases at J, with 10 bases between. This CDR3 is 13 amino acids long. From germline, CDR1 is SGHVS and CDR2 FNYEAQ. This specimen comes from a study of cytomegalovirus exposure and HLA in healthy donors. General study results and limits: Most TCRs appeared rarely, but some public TCRs recurred in many donors. The classifier reportedly diagnosed cytomegalovirus status with high specificity and sensitivity. An analysis that was carried out later associated approximately 17,000 TCR beta sequences with HLA alleles at 0.05 false discovery rate. For presence/absence analyses, sequencing depth was assumed to be roughly uniform across donors.

The chain uses TRBV7-6 and TRBJ1-4; D is ambiguous. This TCR derives from a woman aged 40 to 55 in good health and CMV-seropositive. The source material was PBMCs. Here the CDR3 DNA reads TGTGCCAGCAGCTCCGGGCGGGCTGAAAAACTGTTTTTT. The encoded protein is CASSSGRAEKLFF.